This T cell receptor (beta chain) was retrieved from a study of blood T cells in healthy people across ages. Study results and caveats: Diversity of TCR beta correlated strongly with naive T cell percentage.

A J-beta primer mix and a sample-barcoded 5' primer were used in a second PCR of roughly 6 to 11 cycles. Each cDNA was tagged by a template-switch adaptor containing 12 random nucleotides. TCRdb re-analysed the 5' RACE reads in MiXCR, keeping a single row per CDR3 protein. Among over 500,000 distinct CDR3 sequences, about a quarter were seen once, and the ten largest hold approximately 3.5%. The CDR3 is 14 amino acids. Germline V lookup: CDR1 SGHAT, CDR2 FQNNGV. As concerns this clonotype: Antigen unknown.

These data are also associated with another study on T cells of mothers and their children. This second study notes: Donation came from three healthy Caucasian mothers together with their six children. The TCR beta CDR3 read count exceeded 9 million for each mother and was about 2.8 million for each child.

The clonotype was recovered from a boy aged 2-9 years in good health. V and J are TRBV11-2 and TRBJ2-5, with D perhaps matching TRBD1 or TRBD2 (6 bases each). The assigned J gene may be wrong: the sequence end matches TRBJ2-1 better. Material: blood. The CDR3 loop is CASSFPPGANEQFF. CDR3 nucleotide sequence: TGTGCCAGCAGCTTTCCTCCGGGGGCGAATGAGCAGTTCTTC.